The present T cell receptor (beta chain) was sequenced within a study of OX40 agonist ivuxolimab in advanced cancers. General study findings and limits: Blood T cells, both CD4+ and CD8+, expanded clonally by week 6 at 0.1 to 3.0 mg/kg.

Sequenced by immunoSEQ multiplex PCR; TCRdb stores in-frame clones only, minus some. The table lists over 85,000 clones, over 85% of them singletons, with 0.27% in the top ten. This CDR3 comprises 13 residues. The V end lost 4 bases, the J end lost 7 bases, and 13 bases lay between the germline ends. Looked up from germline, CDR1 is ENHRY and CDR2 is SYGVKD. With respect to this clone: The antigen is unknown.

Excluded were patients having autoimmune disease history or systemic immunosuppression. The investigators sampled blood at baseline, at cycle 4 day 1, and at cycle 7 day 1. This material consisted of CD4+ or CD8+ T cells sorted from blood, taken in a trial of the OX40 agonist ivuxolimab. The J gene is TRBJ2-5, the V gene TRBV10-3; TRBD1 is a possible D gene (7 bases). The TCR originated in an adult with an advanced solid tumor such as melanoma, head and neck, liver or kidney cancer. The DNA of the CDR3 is TGTGCCATCAGTGCAGGGGGGAAAGGGACCCAGTACTTC. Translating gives CAISAGGKGTQYF.